This T cell receptor beta chain was retrieved from a study of cytomegalovirus exposure and HLA in healthy donors. The overall study: Ancestry clustering placed around 81% of several hundred genotyped donors in the Caucasian-associated cluster.

The PCR was carried out with 60 Vbeta primers and 13 Jbeta primers. Produced via immunoSEQ multiplex PCR; TCRdb's table is partial and in-frame only. This table has 200,000 to 250,000 clones, 77% appearing once. The CDR3 extends over 14 amino acids. CDR1 is GTSNPN, CDR2 SVGIG, per germline (reference sequence). With 3 bases removed from V and 3 bases from J, the gap between germline ends came to 15 bases. V is TRBV30 and J is TRBJ2-7, with D possibly matching TRBD2 (5 bases). Sequencing used PBMCs. The sequence was collected from a woman between 55 and 75 years old in good health and CMV-seropositive. CDR3 sequence: CAWRRGWESYEQYF. CDR3 sequence (DNA): TGTGCCTGGAGACGAGGTTGGGAGAGCTACGAGCAGTACTTC.